This T cell receptor (beta chain) was sequenced in a study of cytomegalovirus exposure and HLA in healthy donors (TCRdb year 2017). Some background on the complete study: An earlier analysis of approximately 640 of the donors reported roughly 300 Gb of sequence data and 117 million unique TCR beta sequences from some 180 million T cells. A later genetic analysis took genome-wide SNP genotypes for about three fifths of the roughly 700 donors and used that subset as a discovery cohort. Among 398 genotyped donors of the cohort, an average of about 240,000 unique TCR beta nucleotide sequences was sequenced per donor, of which roughly 17% were non-productive. The study aimed to test whether cataloging public T cell receptors could reveal signatures of past pathogen exposure. The number of donors typed differed by locus, with about 629-630 for A, B, C, DRB1 and DQB1, around 500 for DQA1, 600 to 610 for DPA1, and some 440 for DPB1. Every discovery cohort repertoire had been produced on one sequencing platform. Roughly 310 gigabases of sequencing data and 78 million or so unique TCR sequences were included in an early release covering 550 to 650 HLA-typed donors. Besides the first cohort of approximately 670 subjects, a separate validation cohort made up of over a hundred different subjects was used. A later analysis re-analyzed previously published TCR beta repertoires from approximately 670 donors and added high-resolution HLA genotyping to study TCR occurrence patterns. To decide whether each TCR beta V gene segment behaved as functional or pseudogenic, an earlier analysis of over 500 of the donors relied on high-throughput TCR beta sequencing. In the later analysis, no new phenotypic data were used to find candidate immune exposures; instead, reliance was placed on TCR beta sequences and their occurrence across donors. Using immunosequencing, the study profiled T cell repertoires from about 610 subjects and related those repertoires to cytomegalovirus serostatus. Class I and class II HLA loci were covered by the typing at four-digit resolution. Of the 398 genotyped donors, over 65% fell in the genetic ancestry cluster associated with self-reported Caucasian donors. Donor age, sex, ethnicity and CMV serostatus were collected together with the repertoire data. Roughly 5 DR-DQ haplotypes were handled as single units for association and clustering, since linkage in the cohort was strong. To predict cytomegalovirus infection status, the study combined high-throughput TCR immunosequencing, statistical association of individual TCRs with disease status, and machine learning.

The cohort was made up of approximately 670 healthy bone marrow donors. At the time of sampling, all cohort members were nominally healthy, though unrecorded immune exposures were likely present. The donor was CMV seronegative and was included in the group of hundreds of seronegative cohort members. A peripheral blood sample was collected from each donor, and TCR beta sequencing was performed on peripheral blood mononuclear cells. The Qiagen DNeasy Blood Extraction Kit was used to extract genomic DNA from the blood cell samples. Libraries were built with the immunoSEQ multiplex PCR assay. For the multiplex PCR, a mixture combining 60 forward primers for TCR Vbeta segments and 13 reverse primers for TCR Jbeta segments was used. The CDR3 region of rearranged TCR beta genes was amplified from genomic DNA with a multiplex PCR assay. On the Illumina HiSeq System, the amplified TCR beta libraries were sequenced as 87-base-pair reads. The source study handled its data this way. A later analysis tallied 75 million to 95 million unique TCR beta chains across the 666 repertoires, and some 10 million of those chains were shared by two or more donors. A nearest-neighbor algorithm error-corrected the raw reads and collapsed the reads into unique sequences, merging closely related sequences to remove PCR and sequencing errors. CDR3 sequences were aligned to IMGT reference sequences to assign V, D and J gene segments. For a sequence to be retained, a match of at least six nucleotides to both a V gene segment and a J gene segment was required. Rearrangements were called productive when the CDR3 lacked stop codons and stayed in frame with V and J; all others were non-productive. Following IMGT convention, CDR3 was defined as the stretch from the second conserved V-encoded cysteine to the conserved J-encoded phenylalanine. Sequences without an unambiguous match to a single V gene segment were excluded from the earlier analysis of several hundred of the donors. In an earlier analysis of 500 to 750 of the donors, V segments were called functional above 56.7% productive rearrangements and were called segregating when the between-donor standard deviation exceeded 5%. To diagnose cytomegalovirus status from the catalog of TCR beta chain sequences, a statistical classification framework was built. A later analysis assigned V and J genes by comparing TCR nucleotide sequences with IMGT/GENE-DB human TR gene sequences. Using the TCRdist pipeline, a later analysis assigned CDR3 sequences along with most-parsimonious VDJ recombination scenarios. In a later analysis, each TCR beta chain was defined by its CDR3 amino acid sequence together with its V-gene family, and reads lacking a unique V-gene family were excluded. In a later analysis, fewer than 600 highly shared, low-generation-probability nucleotide sequences were removed to address suspected cross-contamination and a sequencing artifact. In a later analysis, a clonal expansion index for each public chain was calculated from normalized within-repertoire ranks of inferred template counts. In a later analysis, generation probabilities were computed using a VDJ recombination model fitted to out-of-frame rearrangements, and the results were checked against IGoR. Hypergeometric tests were used in a later analysis to score TCR-TCR, TCR-HLA and TCR-CMV co-occurrence, with a repertoire-size bias correction applied to the TCR pairs. To estimate false discovery rates, a later analysis permuted the HLA or CMV assignments 20 times. In a later analysis, co-occurring TCRs were grouped using DBSCAN, with TCRdist sequence similarity added in when clustering inside HLA-allele-positive subsets. Repertoires with fewer than 30,000 or more than 120,000 public chains, plus five repertoires with anomalous nucleotide sharing, were excluded from co-occurrence clustering. TCRdb stores this immuneACCESS table with in-frame sequences only. Part of the clones is absent; in the studies checked, under half of the shortfall reflects unresolved V genes, and no reason is known for the rest. For V, J and clone size, that table is used; D and trimming come from the DNA. The sample table records some 170,000 clones; 70% to 80% of these occur just once. Just under 3% of the sample rests with the top ten.

What the authors observed across the whole study: The presence/absence analyses assumed that sequencing depth was roughly uniform across donors, and that assumption may not be true. Compared with the roughly 670-donor mean, donors in an Asian-associated ancestry cluster had fewer N-insertions in productive TCRs, according to a later genetic analysis. Compared with equally common non-associated chains, HLA-associated TCR beta chains in a later analysis were more clonally expanded and had lower generation probabilities. Only TCR beta chains were sequenced in this cohort, and the absence of alpha or paired-chain data limited detectable features. A further reported finding was that TCR beta sequences accurately predicted the HLA-A and HLA-B alleles for most subjects in the first cohort. The study gave a list of 150 to 200 TCR beta chains associated with cytomegalovirus. Because counts were too low, approximately 18 rarely observed V segments, including chromosome 9 orphons, were excluded from the earlier analysis of several hundred of the donors. Assigning TCR associations to individual alleles was difficult when HLA alleles, especially DR and DQ, strongly co-occurred. The authors suggested that the approach could potentially be generalized to other disease states and immunological phenotypes. While some public TCRs were present in many individuals, most TCR sequences turned up only very rarely across donors. Some IMGT-functional V segments, including TRBV6-2 and TRBV6-3, could not be told apart with the 87-base-pair reads, so those segments were excluded. According to a later analysis, parvovirus B19, influenza, CMV and Epstein-Barr virus appeared linked to several top co-occurrence clusters. HLA typing was unavailable for some donors at each locus, so association tests used only the typed subset. Cytomegalovirus status was reported to be diagnosed by the classifier with high specificity and sensitivity in both the original and validation cohorts. In a later genetic analysis, a missense DCLRE1C variant was associated with V-gene and J-gene trimming of TCR beta chains, and the association was replicated in an independent cohort. According to a later analysis, TCR association rates differed among HLA loci, with DRB1 alleles showing the most associated TCRs and HLA-C alleles showing the fewest. In an earlier analysis of 587 of the donors, most TCR beta V segments appeared in productive rearrangements about 90% or about 30% of the time, broadly matching IMGT annotations. A few of the identified cytomegalovirus-associated TCR beta chains were confirmed in vitro to be specific for cytomegalovirus antigens. Specific HLA alleles were associated with over 15,000 TCR beta sequences at a false discovery rate of 0.05 in a later analysis. Linkage disequilibrium might explain the correlated functional status among segregating V segments, but an unknown experimental factor could not be ruled out. A cluster of highly shared sequence variants was judged likely to represent a technical artifact of the sequencing pipeline. In a later analysis, most CMV-associated TCR beta chains were found to appear HLA-restricted, with HLA associations seemingly driven largely by CMV exposure. Immune exposure information for the cohort was limited to CMV serostatus.

Including cysteine and phenylalanine, the CDR3 has 16 amino acids. Only the CDR3 DNA is retained, 48 bases long and in frame from the first base. At the junction V is shortened by 4 bases and J by 3 bases; bases outside the gene matches: 12. According to the germline V gene, CDR1 reads SGDLS and CDR2 reads YYNGEE. A single count supports this clone. Its target antigen remains unknown. No base quality values were provided; no much bigger clone lies one nucleotide off. Sequencing was performed on PBMCs. This chain is built from TRBV9 and TRBJ2-5; 7 bases in the junction line up with TRBD1. This sequence originates from a male donor in good health and CMV-seronegative. The nucleotide sequence is given as TGTGCCAGCAGCCAAGGGGGCAGGGGAACTAAAGAGACCCAGTACTTC. Translated, this gives CASSQGGRGTKETQYF.